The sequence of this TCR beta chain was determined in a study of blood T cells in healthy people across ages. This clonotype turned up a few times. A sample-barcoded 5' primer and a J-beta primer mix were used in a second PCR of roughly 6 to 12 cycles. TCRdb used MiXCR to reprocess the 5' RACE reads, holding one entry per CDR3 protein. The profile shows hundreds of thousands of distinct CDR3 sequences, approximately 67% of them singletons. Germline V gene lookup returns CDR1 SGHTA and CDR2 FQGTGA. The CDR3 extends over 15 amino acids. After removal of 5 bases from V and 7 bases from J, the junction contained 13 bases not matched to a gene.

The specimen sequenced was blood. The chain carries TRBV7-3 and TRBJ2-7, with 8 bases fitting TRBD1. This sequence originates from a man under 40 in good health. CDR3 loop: CASSPRPRQGLEQYF. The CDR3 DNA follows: TGTGCCAGCAGCCCAAGACCAAGACAGGGGCTGGAGCAGTACTTC.